The sequence of this T cell receptor beta chain was determined in a study of T cell repertoires in cytomegalovirus infection. TCRdb re-called the reads with MiXCR, one entry per CDR3 protein. This table has fewer than 550,000 distinct CDR3 sequences, roughly a third appearing once. The length of the CDR3 is 14 residues. The V segment lost 0 bases and the J segment 4 bases; nucleotides outside the gene matches: 2. Germline-derived CDR1 and CDR2 are SGDLS and YYNGEE. Input material: PBMCs. This TCR was sampled from a human donor in good health (CMV status not recorded). Some clones in this sample may be carry-over from other donors' samples. V usage is TRBV9 and J usage is TRBJ2-5; 8 bases align to TRBD2. The CDR3 region is CASSVDGGAETQYF. DNA for the CDR3: TGTGCCAGCAGCGTAGACGGGGGGGCAGAGACCCAGTACTTC.